A single T cell receptor (beta chain) is shown here with its context. Libraries were prepared by immunoSEQ multiplex PCR; TCRdb keeps only in-frame clonotypes and omits some of them. Counted here are a few hundred thousand clones, 90% occurring once; the ten biggest clones make up around 0.98%. The entry originates in a study of blood T cell repertoires in COVID-19. Across the study: Spain, Italy and the United States supplied samples that represented acute and convalescent COVID-19. T cells, B-cell-depleted T cells, or PBMCs supplied cDNA or gDNA.

The V and J ends lost 0 bases and 2 bases respectively, with 7 bases between them. Per the germline V gene, CDR1 is SGHAT and CDR2 is FQNNGV. This CDR3 is built from 14 residues. Patients at the Seattle site were enrolled during active infection and followed longitudinally. The receptor was derived from a woman aged 40 to 50 with COVID-19, enrolled during active disease. The chain links TRBV11-2 to TRBJ1-1; the D gene is possibly TRBD1 (5 bases). Sequencing was done on a sample of peripheral blood. The CDR3 loop reads CASSLERGNTEAFF. The CDR3 bases are TGTGCCAGCAGCTTAGAAAGGGGAAACACTGAAGCTTTCTTT. Combining the CDR3 with reference TRBV11-2 and TRBJ1-1 gives the whole variable domain EAGVAQSPRYKIIEKRQSVAFWCNPISGHATLYWYQQILGQGPKLLIQFQNNGVVDDSQLPKDRFSAERLKGVDSTLKIQPAKLEDSAVYLCASSLERGNTEAFFGQGTRLTVV.